Given below is one T cell receptor (beta chain) in context. As yet, its antigen is unknown. This sample is part of a study of breast tumors, draining lymph nodes, adjacent tissues. Points from the study as a whole: Most tumor T cells seemingly derive from lymph node, then expand in tumor. Tumor TCR diversity was below lymph nodes but above nontumor tissue. That most tumor T cells come from lymph nodes remained unproven. Luminal-like breast cancer showed significantly higher tumor–nontumor repertoire similarity than basal-like.

MiXCR, applied by TCRdb to the multiplex PCR reads, yields one record per CDR3 protein. The data contain a few hundred thousand distinct CDR3 sequences, nearly 35% of them singletons. Axillary draining lymph nodes of breast cancer patients supplied the node samples. V was pared by 3 bases and J by 7 bases, with 12 bases between. Germline V gene lookup returns CDR1 LGHNA and CDR2 YNFKEQ. There are 13 residues in the CDR3. The sequence was obtained from a female donor with breast cancer. Some clones in this sample may be carry-over from other donors' samples. This chain connects TRBV4-2 to TRBJ1-2; perhaps TRBD1 as D (6 bases). Sequenced input: axillary lymph node tissue. The CDR3 is CASSHRAGAGYTF. The CDR3 coding sequence is TGTGCCAGCAGCCACCGCGCAGGGGCTGGCTACACCTTC.